The sequence of this T cell receptor beta chain was determined in a study of blood T cell repertoires in COVID-19. Study background: The United States, Italy and Spain were the sources of the acute and convalescent COVID-19 samples. The cDNA or gDNA used as material had been derived from T cells, B-cell-depleted T cells, or PBMCs.

Germline CDR1 reads MDHEN; CDR2 reads SYDVKM. The CDR3 covers 15 residues. The germline V and J ends were trimmed by 3 bases and 7 bases, with 18 bases remaining between them. In the study's own analysis: The authors estimated nucleated cell counts from reference gene primer amplification. The protocol was immunoSEQ multiplex PCR, while the TCRdb copy is restricted to in-frame clones and leaves out a portion. V and J calls and clone size are copied from that table; D and trimming were computed from the DNA. The table records 140,000 to 150,000 clones, around four fifths of them present only once. Each participant's cohort was designated according to participant-reported clinical history.

The sequence came from a woman between 40 and 50 years old who had recovered from COVID-19. The V and J genes are TRBV28 and TRBJ1-2, with D hard to call. Specimen: PBMCs or T cells enriched from blood (not recorded which). DNA for the CDR3: TGTGCCAGCAGTTTGGGTTACAGCCCCCATGGTGGCTACACCTTC. Translating gives CASSLGYSPHGGYTF.